Sequencing of this T cell receptor beta chain was carried out in a study of blood T cells in healthy people across ages. Study-wide points: A roughly linear fall in TCR beta diversity per million T cells was seen with increasing age. Investigators treated diversity estimates from one million T cells as underestimates.

This clonotype was detected only a few times. Its antigen is as yet unknown. The V gene lost 4 bases and the J gene lost 13 bases, with 16 bases spanning the gap. The CDR3 consists of 13 residues. Germline CDR1 and CDR2: KGHDR and SFDVKD. A second roughly 6 to 11 cycle PCR used barcoded and J-beta primers. A 12-random-nucleotide template-switch adaptor tagged each cDNA molecule. At least 2.5 million CDR3-containing paired-end reads were obtained per sample. MiXCR, run by TCRdb on the 5' RACE reads, gives a single entry per CDR3 protein. The sample yields approximately 2,000,000 distinct CDR3 sequences, more than 35% seen once.

The TCR originated in a human donor in good health. The J gene is TRBJ2-1, the V gene TRBV24-1; no reliable D call. The sequenced sample was blood. The CDR3 DNA is TGTGCCACCAGTGAGGTAACAAGGCCTGCCCAGTTCTTC. Amino acids: CATSEVTRPAQFF.